This TCR beta chain was documented in a study of lymphopenia after photon versus proton radiotherapy. Study-wide points: Only patients who died were analyzed for survival; proton advantage is unproven. After the lymphocyte nadir, photon-treated repertoires showed oligoclonal expansion, especially of CD8+ Temra cells. In patients who died, overall survival fell as post-nadir TCR diversity dropped more. Photon-treated patients lost naive T cells and TCR diversity; proton-treated stayed stable.

This CDR3 is 13 amino acids long. CDR1 and CDR2 from the germline V gene are MNHEY and SVGAGI. The V gene lost 5 bases and the J gene lost 1 base, with 8 bases spanning the gap. Details on this clone: As yet, its antigen is unknown.

The data were produced by immunoSEQ multiplex PCR, yet TCRdb's version contains in-frame clones alone and is incomplete. The sample comprises 150,000 to 200,000 clones, around 85% of which are singletons, and about 4.7% rests with the top ten. This clonotype originated in a man in his forties or fifties with gastric cancer. The sample here was peripheral blood, taken from a patient treated with photon-based radiotherapy. The rearrangement uses TRBV6-5 and TRBJ1-1; D uncertain. CDR3 sequence: CASSKVSNTEAFF. CDR3 DNA: TGTGCCAGCAGTAAAGTGTCGAACACTGAAGCTTTCTTT.